This T cell receptor beta chain emerged from a study of shared clonotypes between healthy human individuals. The study, taken as a whole, reports: A generally larger estimated richness was seen in naive subsets than in memory subsets. Limited genetic and exposure-history diversity came from having few donors. Among non-shared clonotypes, generation probabilities were lower than among those shared by all four donors.

The table came from immunoSEQ multiplex PCR; TCRdb's copy has only in-frame clones and leaves some out. The sample shows some 1.1 million clones, 70% to 80% of them seen only once. This CDR3 is 13 amino acids long. V lost 1 base and J lost 12, with 16 bases in between. Looked up from germline, CDR1 is LGHNA and CDR2 is YSLEER. About this clone: Antigen: not known.

The chain employs TRBV4-3 and TRBJ2-7; D is unresolved. Material for sequencing was memory CD4+ T cells from PBMCs. Subset: CD45RA-negative fraction. This TCR derives from a man younger than 35 in good health. Some clones in this sample may be carry-over from other donors' samples. The CDR3 nucleotides read TGCGCCAGCAGCCAAGTTATCGACCGGGTCCGGTACTTC. As protein: CASSQVIDRVRYF.